These 2 T cell receptor beta chains were all obtained from the same sample, sequenced in a study of spatial heterogeneity in lung cancer. Broader study findings: Counts that tracked tumor mutation counts were those of expanded intratumoral alpha and beta TCRs.

Documented time point: sample taken at primary tumor resection. These TCRs are of unknown antigen specificity. TCRdb redid the calling of the 5' RACE reads with MiXCR, one entry per CDR3 protein. The table records about 5,900 distinct CDR3 sequences, about 14% of them present only once. The sequencing used lung tumor tissue, collected at surgery. The receptor set was obtained from a male donor with early-stage non-small cell lung cancer.

By share, this clonotype ranks as medium-sized. In a library made to pick up alpha chains, this beta chain is a stray read with a size that means little. The V call is TRBV10-3, the J call TRBJ1-1; the D gene is possibly TRBD1 (5 bases). Per the germline V gene, CDR1 is ENHRY and CDR2 is SYGVKD. The V and J ends lost 0 bases and 4 bases respectively, with 9 bases between them. The CDR3 is 14 residues long. The CDR3 spells CAISESVGVTEAFF. As DNA, the CDR3 is TGTGCCATCAGTGAGTCGGTAGGGGTCACTGAAGCTTTCTTT.

This clonotype is termed medium-sized (0.01 to 0.1%). This beta chain is an unintended read in a library built for alpha chains; its size means little. The chain has TRBV7-9 and TRBJ1-1; a weak D match, TRBD1 (5 bases). Per germline, CDR1 SEHNR and CDR2 FQNEAQ (reference sequence). The CDR3 totals 12 residues. Trimming took off 5 bases at V and 11 bases at J, with 15 bases between the two ends. The CDR3 DNA reads TGTGCCAGCAGCCGAGGGGAGCTAAACGCTTTCTTT. Translation gives CASSRGELNAFF.